These T cell receptor beta chains were read from a single sample in a study of cytomegalovirus exposure and HLA in healthy donors. Measured with immunoSEQ multiplex PCR; TCRdb has only the in-frame clones, and not every one. This repertoire shows about 110,000 clones, roughly 90% found once; its top ten account for around 2.1%. The material sequenced was PBMCs. The receptors shown here come from a woman between 18 and 29 years old in good health and CMV-seronegative. Both conserved end residues are part of each CDR3. The order of the fields is V gene, CDR3 protein.

TRBV18	CASSPSGTGPSYTF
TRBV6-1	CASSDRGAQYF
TRBV2	CASTPNWASGISMNEQYF
TRBV5-1	CASSLTSGGGNEQFF
TRBV30	CAWSGSALSGNTIYF
TRBV7-9	CASSGLAGNTDTQYF
TRBV29-1	CSVEGGPYGYTF
TRBV19	CASTGTSPYEQYF
TRBV5-6	CASSLGRGKAFF
TRBV27	CASRAGVWDTGELFF
TRBV18	CASSPDTNTEAFF
TRBV9	CASSSTDSPYEQYF
TRBV5-4	CASIELAGGQETQYF
TRBV18	CASSPGQLMISSYNEQFF
TRBV27	CASSRQGGDTQYF
TRBV9	CASSVTGLNTGELFF
TRBV6-1	CASSVDFNTEAFF
TRBV28	CASSLTGRPGANVLTF
TRBV4-2	CASSQEGQGNSPLHF
TRBV4-2	CASSQDGGDRADYGYTF
TRBV14	CASSKTTDRYYEQYF
TRBV28	CASSSGQANYGYTF
TRBV11-2	CASRSTGQGYDEQYF
TRBV6-5	CASSYAGISEQFF
TRBV7-2	CASTLGTGGYEQYF
TRBV2	CASSELGGRYEQYF
TRBV18	CASSPRDSFSYEQYF
TRBV11-1	CASSHQGEGYTF
TRBV7-2	CASSLETGANQPQHF
TRBV9	CASSVGQTSTDTQYF
TRBV28	CASSSPGGSTEAFF
TRBV18	CASSAGQERGQPQHF
TRBV6-5	CASSRSGTGQGYTF
TRBV7-9	CASSLEISRGSNNEQFF
TRBV7-2	CASSSVVGGLKNIQYF
TRBV6-5	CASSIRTDYGYTF
TRBV5-5	CASTQRGGLNYGYTF
TRBV15	CATSLARSYEQYF
TRBV11-1	CASSLGPYQPQHF
TRBV21-1	CASSKARSDSRNSPLHF
TRBV29-1	CSVTQGNYGYTF